A selection of T cell receptor beta chains follows, all from one sample in a study of cytomegalovirus exposure and HLA in healthy donors. Sequencing used immunoSEQ multiplex PCR; TCRdb keeps in-frame clones, though not all of them. This sample has roughly 250,000 clones, with roughly 86% found just once. Sequencing was done on a sample of PBMCs. These receptors originate from a woman aged 25 to 39 in good health and CMV-seropositive. The conserved cysteine and the conserved F or W are not part of the CDR3 here. Each record gives: V gene, D gene, CDR3 length, CDR3 protein. The D gene is left open where the match is weak.

TRBV7-9,NA,12,ASSRQTRAYEQY
TRBV19,NA,12,ASSIEAGNQPQH
TRBV5-6,TRBD2,14,ASSLEVSGRNNEQF
TRBV10-2,TRBD2,17,ASSALQGLAGGNLYEQY
TRBV5-1,TRBD2,15,ASSSYTSGGTYNEQF
TRBV5-6,NA,12,ASSFRGFNEKLF
TRBV6-1,NA,13,ASDRYGGRDYGYT
TRBV2,NA,12,ASSGSTGTYEQY
TRBV29-1,TRBD2,14,SVLIPGTTRQETQY
TRBV28,TRBD1,12,ASRIGGPQETQY
TRBV11-2,TRBD2,14,ASSLELAGVQETQY
TRBV19,NA,12,ASSIHEEAYEQY
TRBV5-4,NA,14,ASSLVGDFPSYEQY
TRBV28,NA,13,ASSPAQRHNQPQH
TRBV18,NA,12,ASSSTGNTGELF
TRBV4-1,NA,15,ASSQSWTSPSSYEQY
TRBV7-3,TRBD2,14,ASSSRGSGRVDEQF
TRBV6-1,NA,10,AAEEETRGYT
TRBV10-3,TRBD1,12,AIRSDRGVYEQY
TRBV27,TRBD1,15,ASSLKGAASMNTEAF
TRBV7-5,NA,13,VRSLGAGYDNEQF
TRBV5-1,TRBD1,11,ASSNRGDYEQY
TRBV4-2,TRBD2,13,ASSQDRLAGGELF
TRBV28,NA,10,ASGAVIGELF
TRBV2,NA,12,ASSEPAAGNTIY
TRBV7-6,NA,14,ASSPLGQRSSYEQY
TRBV6-6,TRBD2,14,ASSRTSGRLGETQY
TRBV4-1,NA,13,ASSQRSPGTDTQY
TRBV28,TRBD1,13,ASSSRQGAGTEAF
TRBV27,TRBD2,12,ASSPLAELDTQY
TRBV2,NA,13,ASGINGGTADTQY
TRBV11-2,NA,14,ASSSQAYAGDYGYT
TRBV6-1,NA,11,ASSVDREETQY
TRBV7-9,TRBD1,14,ASNTGVYATNEKLF
TRBV27,TRBD1,14,ASSLTAGGKIHEQY
TRBV7-8,TRBD2,17,ASSFPGLAGALGYNEQF
TRBV5-1,NA,16,ASSFGRSGGRNTGELF
TRBV11-2,NA,9,ASSPGREQF
TRBV18,TRBD2,13,ASSRRGGRQETQY
TRBV4-1,NA,14,ASSLAFGQAMETQY
TRBV6-1,TRBD1,11,ASGGTGPDGYT
TRBV2,NA,12,ASSEAGENTEAF
TRBV10-1,TRBD1,12,ASGPGGSSTEAF
TRBV19,TRBD1,14,ASRGTTTGGNQPQH
TRBV5-4,TRBD1,14,ASGSSTGVIPYEQY